The TCR beta chain under discussion was sequenced for a study of cytomegalovirus exposure and HLA in healthy donors (dated by TCRdb to 2016 to 2017). In the study overall: In an earlier analysis of roughly 590 of the donors, approximately 300 Gb of sequence data and 100 million or so unique TCR beta sequences from about 190 million T cells were reported. An early release that covered approximately 600 HLA-typed donors contained approximately 320 gigabases of sequencing data and around 85 million unique TCR sequences. Of the approximately 400 genotyped donors, around 81% fell in the genetic ancestry cluster associated with self-reported Caucasian donors. The study was designed to test whether signatures of past pathogen exposure could be identified by cataloging public T cell receptors. The T cell repertoires of some 670 subjects were profiled by immunosequencing and related to cytomegalovirus serostatus. Besides the first cohort of under 700 subjects, a separate validation cohort made up of 120 different subjects was used. To predict cytomegalovirus infection status, the study combined high-throughput TCR immunosequencing, statistical association of individual TCRs with disease status, and machine learning. A later analysis re-examined previously published TCR beta repertoires from just over 650 donors and added high-resolution HLA genotyping to investigate patterns of TCR occurrence. The later analysis used no new phenotypic data to find candidate immune exposures, relying instead on TCR beta sequences and their occurrence across donors. An earlier analysis of 450 to 750 of the donors used high-throughput TCR beta sequencing to judge whether each TCR beta V gene segment behaved as functional or pseudogenic. Donor age, sex, ethnicity and CMV serostatus were compiled together with the repertoire data. Genome-wide SNP genotypes for about three fifths of the roughly 700 donors were used in a later genetic analysis, which treated that subset as a discovery cohort. All discovery cohort repertoires had been generated using a single sequencing platform. Both class I and class II loci were covered by HLA typing, at four-digit resolution. Typing coverage varied by locus: about 620-640 donors for A, B, C, DRB1 and DQB1; roughly 510 for DQA1; approximately 610 for DPA1; under 490 for DPB1. A handful of DR-DQ haplotypes were treated as single units for association and clustering because of strong linkage in the cohort. Across about 370 genotyped donors of the cohort, an average of approximately 240,000 unique TCR beta nucleotide sequences per donor were sequenced, and around 19% of those sequences were non-productive.

Libraries were prepared through the immunoSEQ multiplex PCR assay. A mixture of 60 forward primers for TCR Vbeta segments and 13 reverse primers for TCR Jbeta segments was used in the multiplex PCR. The CDR3 region of rearranged TCR beta genes was amplified from genomic DNA with a multiplex PCR assay. On the Illumina HiSeq System, the amplified TCR beta libraries were sequenced as 87-base-pair reads. On the study's bioinformatics: In a later analysis, tens of millions of unique TCR beta chains were counted across the approximately 670 repertoires, and around 10 million of these chains were shared by at least two donors. Raw reads were error-corrected and collapsed into unique sequences by a nearest-neighbor algorithm in which closely related sequences were merged to remove PCR and sequencing errors. To assign V, D and J gene segments, CDR3 sequences were aligned to IMGT reference sequences. For a sequence to be retained, a match of at least six nucleotides to both a V gene segment and a J gene segment was required. A rearrangement was called productive if the CDR3 had no stop codons and remained in frame with V and J, and every other rearrangement was called non-productive. Following IMGT convention, CDR3 was defined as the stretch from the second conserved V-encoded cysteine to the conserved J-encoded phenylalanine. In an earlier analysis of more than 550 of the donors, sequences lacking an unambiguous match to a single V gene segment were excluded. An earlier analysis of over 450 of the donors classified V segments as functional when productive rearrangements were above 56.7% and as segregating when the standard deviation between donors was above 5%. A statistical classification framework was built for diagnosing cytomegalovirus status from the catalog of TCR beta chain sequences. In a later analysis, TCR nucleotide sequences were compared against IMGT/GENE-DB human TR gene sequences so that V and J genes could be assigned. The TCRdist pipeline was used in a later analysis to assign CDR3 sequences and most-parsimonious VDJ recombination scenarios. In a later analysis, each TCR beta chain was defined by its CDR3 amino acid sequence together with its V-gene family, and reads without a unique V-gene family were excluded. In a later analysis, 500 to 650 highly shared, low-generation-probability nucleotide sequences were removed to address suspected cross-contamination and a sequencing artifact. For each public chain, a later analysis derived a clonal expansion index from normalized ranks of inferred template counts within each repertoire. A later analysis computed generation probabilities with a VDJ recombination model fitted to out-of-frame rearrangements, and checked the results against IGoR. Hypergeometric tests were used in a later analysis to score TCR-TCR, TCR-HLA and TCR-CMV co-occurrence, with a repertoire-size bias correction applied to the TCR pairs. To estimate false discovery rates, a later analysis permuted the HLA or CMV assignments 20 times. A later analysis grouped co-occurring TCRs with DBSCAN, adding TCRdist sequence similarity when clustering within HLA-allele-positive subsets. Repertoires with fewer than 30,000 or more than 120,000 public chains, plus five repertoires with anomalous nucleotide sharing, were excluded from co-occurrence clustering. The table comes from immuneACCESS by way of TCRdb, which keeps in-frame sequences with V and J called. Part of the clones is missing from these tables; in studies checked, under half for an unresolved V gene and the rest for unknown reasons. V and J calls and clone size follow that table, whereas D and trimming were derived from the DNA. The sample table contains a few hundred thousand clones; only one count was recorded for about 82% of them. The ten biggest clones cover around 2.8% of the sample.

In total, 630 or so healthy bone marrow donors made up the cohort. At the time of sampling, all cohort members were nominally healthy, though unrecorded immune exposures were likely present. The donor tested CMV seronegative and was one of the 352 seronegative cohort members. A peripheral blood sample was collected from each donor, and TCR beta sequencing was performed on peripheral blood mononuclear cells. The Qiagen DNeasy Blood Extraction Kit was used to extract genomic DNA from the blood cell samples. As to this clone: Its antigen is not yet known. No base quality information exists; no much larger clone differs at one position.

Broad study findings and their caveats: The sequencing pipeline was judged likely to have produced a cluster of highly shared sequence variants as a technical artifact. Correlated functional status among segregating V segments might reflect linkage disequilibrium, but an unknown experimental factor could not be ruled out. A later analysis reported that several top co-occurrence clusters appeared linked to parvovirus B19, influenza, CMV and Epstein-Barr virus. A later analysis associated approximately 17,000 TCR beta sequences with specific HLA alleles at a false discovery rate of 0.05. Because some donors lacked HLA typing at each locus, the association tests relied only on the typed subset. A further reported finding was that TCR beta sequences accurately predicted the HLA-A and HLA-B alleles for most subjects in the first cohort. A later analysis found that HLA-associated TCR beta chains were more clonally expanded and had lower generation probabilities than equally common non-associated chains. The authors suggested that the approach could potentially be generalized to other disease states and immunological phenotypes. The earlier analysis of about 600 of the donors excluded some 15 rarely observed V segments, including chromosome 9 orphons, because counts were too low. This cohort had only TCR beta chains sequenced, and the lack of alpha or paired-chain data limited which features could be detected. According to a later analysis, most CMV-associated TCR beta chains appeared to be HLA-restricted, and the HLA associations seemed to be driven largely by CMV exposure. According to a later genetic analysis, donors in an Asian-associated ancestry cluster had fewer N-insertions in productive TCRs than the roughly 700-donor mean. A few of the identified cytomegalovirus-associated TCR beta chains were confirmed in vitro to be specific for cytomegalovirus antigens. A later analysis found that TCR association rates varied across HLA loci, with DRB1 alleles showing the most associated TCRs and HLA-C alleles the fewest. Most TCR sequences were seen in very few donors, while some public TCRs were found in many individuals. For the cohort, immune exposure information was limited to CMV serostatus. The classifier was reported to diagnose cytomegalovirus status with high specificity and sensitivity in both the original cohort and the validation cohort. When HLA alleles, especially DR and DQ, strongly co-occurred, attributing TCR associations to individual alleles was difficult. An earlier analysis of around 540 of the donors showed that most TCR beta V segments appeared in productive rearrangements either about 87% or about 30% of the time, which broadly matched IMGT annotations. The study listed 150 to 200 TCR beta chains as associated with cytomegalovirus. Sequencing depth was assumed to be roughly uniform across donors in the presence/absence analyses, though that assumption may not hold. In a later genetic analysis, a missense DCLRE1C variant was associated with V-gene and J-gene trimming of TCR beta chains, and the association was replicated in an independent cohort.

The sequencing sample was made of PBMCs. The receptor was isolated from a man aged 30-40 years in good health and CMV-seronegative.

The DNA sequence is given as TGTGCCAGCAGTTACCGCGGACAGGGTGTCAATTCACCCCTCCACTTT. This sequence encodes CASSYRGQGVNSPLHF. The chain is encoded by TRBV6-5 joined to TRBJ1-6; TRBD1 aligns with 8 central bases. From V the trimming removes 2 bases and from J it removes 7 bases, while the gene matches leave 7 bases of the junction unaccounted for. Looking up the germline V gene yields CDR1 MNHEY and CDR2 SVGAGI. From cysteine to phenylalanine, the CDR3 is 16 amino acids long. The entry retains the CDR3 DNA only, 48 bases that are in frame from base 1.